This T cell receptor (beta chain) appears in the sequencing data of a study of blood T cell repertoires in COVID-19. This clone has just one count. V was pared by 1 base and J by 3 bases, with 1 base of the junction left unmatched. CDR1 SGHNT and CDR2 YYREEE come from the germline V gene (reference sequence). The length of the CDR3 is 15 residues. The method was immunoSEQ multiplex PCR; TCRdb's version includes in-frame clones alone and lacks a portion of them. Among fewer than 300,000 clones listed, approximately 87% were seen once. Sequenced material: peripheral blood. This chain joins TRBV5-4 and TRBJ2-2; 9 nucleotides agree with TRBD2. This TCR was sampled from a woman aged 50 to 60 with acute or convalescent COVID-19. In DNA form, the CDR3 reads TGTGCCAGCAGCTTGAGACTAGCGGACACCGGGGAGCTGTTTTTT. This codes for CASSLRLADTGELFF.